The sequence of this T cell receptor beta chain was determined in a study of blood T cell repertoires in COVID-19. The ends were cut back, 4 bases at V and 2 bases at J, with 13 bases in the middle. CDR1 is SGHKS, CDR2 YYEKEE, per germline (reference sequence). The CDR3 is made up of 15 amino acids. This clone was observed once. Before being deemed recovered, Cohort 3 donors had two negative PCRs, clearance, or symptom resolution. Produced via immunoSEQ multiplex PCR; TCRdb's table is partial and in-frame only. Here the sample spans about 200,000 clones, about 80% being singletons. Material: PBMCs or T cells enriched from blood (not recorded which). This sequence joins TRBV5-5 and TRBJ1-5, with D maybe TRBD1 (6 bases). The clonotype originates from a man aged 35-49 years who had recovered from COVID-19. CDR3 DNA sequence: TGTGCCAGCAGCCCACAGGGATTAGGCAATCAGCCCCAGCATTTT. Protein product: CASSPQGLGNQPQHF.